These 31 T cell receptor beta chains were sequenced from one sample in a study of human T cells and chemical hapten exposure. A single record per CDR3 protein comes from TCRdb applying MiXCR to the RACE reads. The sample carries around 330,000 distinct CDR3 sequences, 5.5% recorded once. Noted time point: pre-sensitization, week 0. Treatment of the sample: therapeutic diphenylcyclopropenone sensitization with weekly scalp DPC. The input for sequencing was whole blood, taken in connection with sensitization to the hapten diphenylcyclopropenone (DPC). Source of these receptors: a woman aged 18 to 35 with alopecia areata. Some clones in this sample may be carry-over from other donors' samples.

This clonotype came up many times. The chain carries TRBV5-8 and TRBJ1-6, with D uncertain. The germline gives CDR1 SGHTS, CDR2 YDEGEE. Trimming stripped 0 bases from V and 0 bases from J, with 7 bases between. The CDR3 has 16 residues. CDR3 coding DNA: TGTGCCAGCAGCTTGGTCTGGAGCTCCTATAATTCACCCCTCCACTTT. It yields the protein CASSLVWSSYNSPLHF.

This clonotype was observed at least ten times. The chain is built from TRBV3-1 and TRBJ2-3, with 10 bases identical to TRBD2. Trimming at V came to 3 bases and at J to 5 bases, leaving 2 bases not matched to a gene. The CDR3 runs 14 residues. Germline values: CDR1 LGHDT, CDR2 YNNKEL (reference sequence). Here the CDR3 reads CASSHRTSGDTQYF. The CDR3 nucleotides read TGTGCCAGCAGCCATAGGACTAGCGGAGATACGCAGTATTTT.

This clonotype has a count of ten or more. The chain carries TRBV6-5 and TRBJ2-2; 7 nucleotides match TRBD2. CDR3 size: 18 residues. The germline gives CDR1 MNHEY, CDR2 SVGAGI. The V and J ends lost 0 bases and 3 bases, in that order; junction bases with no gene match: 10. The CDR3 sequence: CASSYSWGAGSHTGELFF. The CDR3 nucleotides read TGTGCCAGCAGTTACTCTTGGGGAGCGGGGAGTCACACCGGGGAGCTGTTTTTT.

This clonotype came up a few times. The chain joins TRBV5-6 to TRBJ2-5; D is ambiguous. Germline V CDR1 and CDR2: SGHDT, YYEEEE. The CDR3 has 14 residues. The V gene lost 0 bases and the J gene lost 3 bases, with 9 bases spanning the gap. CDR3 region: CASSLEVFEETQYF. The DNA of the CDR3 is TGTGCCAGCAGCTTGGAGGTATTCGAAGAGACCCAGTACTTC.

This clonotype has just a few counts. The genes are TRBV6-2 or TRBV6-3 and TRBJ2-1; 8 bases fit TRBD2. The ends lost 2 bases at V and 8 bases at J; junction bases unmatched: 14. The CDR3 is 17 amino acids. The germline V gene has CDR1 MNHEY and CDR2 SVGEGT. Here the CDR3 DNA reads TGTGCCAGCAGTTACCCCACCTTTTCGGGGGGGGCTTATGAGCAGTTCTTC. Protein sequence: CASSYPTFSGGAYEQFF.

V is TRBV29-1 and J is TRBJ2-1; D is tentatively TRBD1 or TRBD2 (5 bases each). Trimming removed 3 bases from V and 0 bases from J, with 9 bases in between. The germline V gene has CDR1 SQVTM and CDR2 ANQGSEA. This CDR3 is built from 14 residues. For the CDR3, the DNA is TGCAGCGTTGAGGCAGGGACCTCCTACAATGAGCAGTTCTTC. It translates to CSVEAGTSYNEQFF.

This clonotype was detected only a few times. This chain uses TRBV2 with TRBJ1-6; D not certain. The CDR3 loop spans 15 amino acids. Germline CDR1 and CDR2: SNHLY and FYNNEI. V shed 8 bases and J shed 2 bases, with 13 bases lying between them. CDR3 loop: CASYGNTAYNSPLHF. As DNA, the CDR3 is TGTGCCAGCTACGGTAACACAGCCTATAATTCACCCCTCCACTTT.

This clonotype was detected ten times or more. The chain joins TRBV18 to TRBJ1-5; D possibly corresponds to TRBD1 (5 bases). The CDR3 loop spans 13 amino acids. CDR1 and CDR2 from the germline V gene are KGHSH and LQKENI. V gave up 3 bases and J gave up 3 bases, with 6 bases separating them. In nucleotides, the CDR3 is TGTGCCAGCTCACCGGGGACCAATCAGCCCCAGCATTTT. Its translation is CASSPGTNQPQHF.

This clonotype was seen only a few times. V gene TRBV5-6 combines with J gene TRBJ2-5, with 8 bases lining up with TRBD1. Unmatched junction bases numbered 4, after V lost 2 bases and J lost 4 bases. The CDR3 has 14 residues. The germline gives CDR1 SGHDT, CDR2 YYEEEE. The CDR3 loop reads CASSLDRGAETQYF. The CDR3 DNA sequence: TGTGCCAGCAGCTTAGACAGGGGTGCAGAGACCCAGTACTTC.

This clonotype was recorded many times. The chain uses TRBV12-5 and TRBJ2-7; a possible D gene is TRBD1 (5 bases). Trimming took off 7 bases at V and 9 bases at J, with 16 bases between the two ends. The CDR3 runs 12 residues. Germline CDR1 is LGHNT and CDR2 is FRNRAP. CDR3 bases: TGTGCTAGTGCACAGGAAAGCTTAGGGCAGTACTTC. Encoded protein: CASAQESLGQYF.

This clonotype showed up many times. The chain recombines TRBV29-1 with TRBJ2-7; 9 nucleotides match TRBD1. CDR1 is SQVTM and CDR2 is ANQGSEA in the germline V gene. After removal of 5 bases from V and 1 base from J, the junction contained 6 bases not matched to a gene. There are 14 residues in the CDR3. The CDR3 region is CSVSRQGESYEQYF. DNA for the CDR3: TGCAGCGTTTCTAGACAGGGGGAGTCCTACGAGCAGTACTTC.

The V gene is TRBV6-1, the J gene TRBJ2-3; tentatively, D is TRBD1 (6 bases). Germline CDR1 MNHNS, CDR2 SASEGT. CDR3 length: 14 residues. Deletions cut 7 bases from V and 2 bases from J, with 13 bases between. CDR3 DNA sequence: TGTGCCAGCATATGGGACACCTTCACAGATACGCAGTATTTT. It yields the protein CASIWDTFTDTQYF.

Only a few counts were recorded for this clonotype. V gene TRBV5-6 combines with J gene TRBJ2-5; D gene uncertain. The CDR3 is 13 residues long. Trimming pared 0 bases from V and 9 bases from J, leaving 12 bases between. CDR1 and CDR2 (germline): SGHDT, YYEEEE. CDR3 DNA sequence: TGTGCCAGCAGCTTGGACTCTCCCTGGGCCCAGTACTTC. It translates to CASSLDSPWAQYF.

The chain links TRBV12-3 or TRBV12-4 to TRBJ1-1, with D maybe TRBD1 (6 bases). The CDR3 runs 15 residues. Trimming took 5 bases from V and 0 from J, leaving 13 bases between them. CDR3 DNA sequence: TGTGCCAGCAGTCCAAGGACAGAGCTGAACACTGAAGCTTTCTTT. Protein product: CASSPRTELNTEAFF.

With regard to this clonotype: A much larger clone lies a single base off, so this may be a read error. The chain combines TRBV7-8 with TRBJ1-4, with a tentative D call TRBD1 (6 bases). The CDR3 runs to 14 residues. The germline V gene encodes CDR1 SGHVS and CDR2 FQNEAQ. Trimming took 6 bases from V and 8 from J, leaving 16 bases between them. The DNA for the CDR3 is TGTGCCAGCAGATACAGGGAAAGGGGGGAAAAACTGTTTTTT. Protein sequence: CASRYRERGEKLFF.

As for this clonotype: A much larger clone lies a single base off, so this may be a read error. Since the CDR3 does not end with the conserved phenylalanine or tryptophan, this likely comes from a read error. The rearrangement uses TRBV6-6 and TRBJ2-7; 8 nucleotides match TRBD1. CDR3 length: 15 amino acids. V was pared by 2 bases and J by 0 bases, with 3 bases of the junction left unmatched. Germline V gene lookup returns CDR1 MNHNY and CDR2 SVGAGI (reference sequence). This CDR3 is CASSYQGASSYEQYI. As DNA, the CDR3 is TGTGCCAGCAGTTACCAGGGGGCCAGCTCCTACGAGCAGTACATC.

The CDR3 spells CASSLRDSSMNTEAFF. In DNA form, the CDR3 reads TGCGCCAGCAGCTTAAGAGACAGTTCAATGAACACTGAAGCTTTCTTT. The chain is built from TRBV5-1 and TRBJ1-1, with D possibly matching TRBD1 (5 bases). V was pared by 2 bases and J by 0 bases, with 14 bases between. The germline V gene has CDR1 SGHRS and CDR2 YFSETQ. The CDR3 consists of 16 residues. Drawing the rest from reference TRBV5-1 and TRBJ1-1, the complete variable domain is KAGVTQTPRYLIKTRGQQVTLSCSPISGHRSVSWYQQTPGQGLQFLFEYFSETQRNKGNFPGRFSGRQFSNSRSEMNVSTLELGDSALYLCASSLRDSSMNTEAFFGQGTRLTVV.

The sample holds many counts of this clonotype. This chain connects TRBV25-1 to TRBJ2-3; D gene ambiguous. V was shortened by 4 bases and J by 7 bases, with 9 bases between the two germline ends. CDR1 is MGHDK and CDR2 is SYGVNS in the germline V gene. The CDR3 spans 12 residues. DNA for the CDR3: TGTGCCAGCAGTGCCCTTGAGAATACGCAGTATTTT. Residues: CASSALENTQYF.

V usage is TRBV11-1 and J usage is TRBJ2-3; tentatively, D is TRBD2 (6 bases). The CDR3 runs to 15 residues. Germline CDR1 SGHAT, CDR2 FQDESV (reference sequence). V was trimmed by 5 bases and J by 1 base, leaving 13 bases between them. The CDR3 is CASSPGRGGTDTQYF. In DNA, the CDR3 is TGTGCCAGCAGCCCTGGGCGCGGGGGCACAGATACGCAGTATTTT. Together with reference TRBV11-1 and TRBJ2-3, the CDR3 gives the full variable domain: EAEVAQSPRYKITEKSQAVAFWCDPISGHATLYWYRQILGQGPELLVQFQDESVVDDSQLPKDRFSAERLKGVDSTLKIQPAELGDSAMYLCASSPGRGGTDTQYFGPGTRLTVL.

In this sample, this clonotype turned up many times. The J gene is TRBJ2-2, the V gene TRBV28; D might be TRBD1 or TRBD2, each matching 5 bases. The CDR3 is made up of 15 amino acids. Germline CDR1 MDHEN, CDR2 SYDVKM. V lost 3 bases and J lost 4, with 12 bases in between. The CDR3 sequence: CASSLGDPLTGELFF. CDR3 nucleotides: TGTGCCAGCAGTTTGGGGGACCCTCTCACCGGGGAGCTGTTTTTT.

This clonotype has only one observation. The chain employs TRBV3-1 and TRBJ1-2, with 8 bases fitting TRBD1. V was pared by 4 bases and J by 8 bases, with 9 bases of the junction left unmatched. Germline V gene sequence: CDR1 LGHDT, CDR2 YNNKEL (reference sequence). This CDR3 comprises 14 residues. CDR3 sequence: CASSLDREDRGYTF. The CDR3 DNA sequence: TGTGCCAGCAGCCTGGACAGGGAAGATAGAGGCTACACCTTC.

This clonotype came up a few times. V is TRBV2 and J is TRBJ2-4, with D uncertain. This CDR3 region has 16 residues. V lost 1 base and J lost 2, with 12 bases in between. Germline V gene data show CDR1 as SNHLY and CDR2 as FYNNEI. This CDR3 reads CASSEGGWGPKNIQYF. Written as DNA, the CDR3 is TGTGCCAGCAGTGAAGGTGGATGGGGTCCCAAAAACATTCAGTACTTC.

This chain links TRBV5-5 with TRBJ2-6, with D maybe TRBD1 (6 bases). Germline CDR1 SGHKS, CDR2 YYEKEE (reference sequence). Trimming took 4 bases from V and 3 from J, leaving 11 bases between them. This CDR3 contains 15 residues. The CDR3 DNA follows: TGTGCCAGCAGCAATACAGGGCTTGGGGCCAACGTCCTGACTTTC. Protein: CASSNTGLGANVLTF.

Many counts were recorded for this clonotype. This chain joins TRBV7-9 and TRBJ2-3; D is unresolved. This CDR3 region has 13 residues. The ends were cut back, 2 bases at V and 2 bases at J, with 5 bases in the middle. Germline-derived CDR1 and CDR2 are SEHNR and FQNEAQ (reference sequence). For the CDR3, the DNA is TGTGCCAGCAGCTTATCGTACACAGATACGCAGTATTTT. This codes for CASSLSYTDTQYF.

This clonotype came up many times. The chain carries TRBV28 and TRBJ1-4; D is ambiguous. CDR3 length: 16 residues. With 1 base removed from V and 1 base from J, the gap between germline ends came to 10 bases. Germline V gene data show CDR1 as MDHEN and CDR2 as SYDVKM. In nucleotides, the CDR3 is TGTGCCAGCAGTTTATATTGGACGGAAACTAATGAAAAACTGTTTTTT. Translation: CASSLYWTETNEKLFF.

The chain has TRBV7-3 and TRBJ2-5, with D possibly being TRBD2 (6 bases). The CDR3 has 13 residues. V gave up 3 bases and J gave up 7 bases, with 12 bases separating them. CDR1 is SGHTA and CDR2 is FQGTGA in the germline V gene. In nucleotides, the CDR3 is TGTGCCAGCAGCTTGAGACTAGAGGGGACCCAGTACTTC. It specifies CASSLRLEGTQYF.

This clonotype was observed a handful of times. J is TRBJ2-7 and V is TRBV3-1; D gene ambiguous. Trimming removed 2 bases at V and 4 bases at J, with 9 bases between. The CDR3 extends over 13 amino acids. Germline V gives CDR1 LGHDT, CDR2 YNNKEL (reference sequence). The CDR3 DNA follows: TGTGCCAGCAGCCAACGCCGGAATTACGAGCAGTACTTC. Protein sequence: CASSQRRNYEQYF.

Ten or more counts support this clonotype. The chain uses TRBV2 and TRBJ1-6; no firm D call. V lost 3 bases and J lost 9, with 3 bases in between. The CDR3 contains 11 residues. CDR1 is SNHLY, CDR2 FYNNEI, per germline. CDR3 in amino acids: CASSDGSPLHF. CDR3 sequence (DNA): TGTGCCAGCAGTGACGGTTCACCCCTCCACTTT.

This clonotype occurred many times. CDR3 bases: TGTGCCAGCAGCCCAACCGGGACAGTCAGAGCTAAAACCTTC. Amino acid sequence: CASSPTGTVRAKTF. The chain joins TRBV7-8 to TRBJ1-2; TRBD1 matches at 7 bases. CDR3 length: 14 amino acids. Germline CDR1 reads SGHVS; CDR2 reads FQNEAQ. J gave up 14 bases and V 5 bases, and 17 bases lay outside the gene matches.

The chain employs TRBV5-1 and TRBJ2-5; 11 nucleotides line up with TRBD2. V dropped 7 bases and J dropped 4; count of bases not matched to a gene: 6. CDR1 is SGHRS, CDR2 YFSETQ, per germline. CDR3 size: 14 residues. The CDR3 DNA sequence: TGCGCCAGCGGAGGGACTAGCGGAGGAGAGACCCAGTACTTC. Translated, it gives CASGGTSGGETQYF.

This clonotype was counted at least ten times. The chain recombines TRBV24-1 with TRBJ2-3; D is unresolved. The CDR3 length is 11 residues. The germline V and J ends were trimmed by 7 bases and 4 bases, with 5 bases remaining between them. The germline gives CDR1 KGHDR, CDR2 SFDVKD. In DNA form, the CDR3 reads TGTGCCACCAGCGCTGCAGATACGCAGTATTTT. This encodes CATSAADTQYF.